Listed below are T cell receptor beta chains from one sample, sequenced in a study of CD8+CD57+ T cells in acquired aplastic anemia. TCRdb used MiXCR to reprocess the reads, holding one entry per CDR3 protein. The top ten clones hold around 87% of a sample with about 21,000 distinct CDR3 sequences, roughly 43% of them seen once. Sequenced material: CD8+CD57+ T cells sorted from PBMCs. The receptor source for this set is a human donor with aplastic anemia. Both conserved end residues are trimmed from each CDR3. Fields, in order: J gene, V gene, CDR3 protein.

>TRBJ2-5|TRBV20-1
SARQSQRGGQETQY
>TRBJ2-3|TRBV24-1
ATRGDGTDTQY
>TRBJ1-1|TRBV6-5
ASSYPVDRRAF
>TRBJ1-1|TRBV12-3/TRBV12-4
ASSLEPGLGPEAF
>TRBJ1-1|TRBV10-3
AISESQENTEAF
>TRBJ1-4|TRBV2
ASIGGRGQGNEKLF
>TRBJ2-3|TRBV19
ASSQGRPSTDTQY
>TRBJ1-6|TRBV19
ASSIGGTGTSLH
>TRBJ1-5|TRBV6-5
ASSYSGSGQPQH
>TRBJ1-2|TRBV7-3
ASSRGAGEGYT
>TRBJ2-5|TRBV20-1
SARSPGLAGGPGETQY
>TRBJ2-1|TRBV7-3
ASSLNSNSHNEQF
>TRBJ2-3|TRBV20-1
SARPSTDTQY
>TRBJ2-5|TRBV7-8
ASSLAETQY
>TRBJ2-1|TRBV7-8
ASSYRTGINEQF
>TRBJ2-7|TRBV20-1
SARVQRGVSYEQY
>TRBJ2-3|TRBV20-1
SARDLDYPSTDTQY
>TRBJ2-2|TRBV6-1
ASSFENRGIGELF
>TRBJ2-7|TRBV20-1
SARTGTGIYEQY
>TRBJ2-7|TRBV20-1
SASQPSKVYEQY
>TRBJ1-5|TRBV19
ASSTEDSPYSNQPQH
>TRBJ2-7|TRBV5-1
ASQGHLGTYEQY
>TRBJ2-7|TRBV7-6
ASSLVRERSYEQY
>TRBJ1-1|TRBV20-1
SARTGQEYTEAF
>TRBJ2-5|TRBV7-9
ASSLGTLQETQY
>TRBJ1-1|TRBV20-1
SARDRNTEAF
>TRBJ1-2|TRBV2
ASSPDRENYGYT
>TRBJ2-2|TRBV2
ASRGTKNTGELF
>TRBJ2-3|TRBV29-1
SVDTGTDTQY
>TRBJ1-6|TRBV5-6
ASSSNGGAEDSPLH
>TRBJ2-5|TRBV3-1
ASSQDRTQY
>TRBJ2-3|TRBV19
ASSVARGLAGGPLVSTDAQY
>TRBJ1-2|TRBV19
ASSGQGDYGYT
>TRBJ2-3|TRBV20-1
SARDPLLDTQY
>TRBJ2-5|TRBV4-3
ASSQEDPSGQGTQY
>TRBJ2-7|TRBV2
ASSGTSGAEWREQY
>TRBJ2-1|TRBV2
ASRGLSSYNEQF
>TRBJ2-7|TRBV28
ASSPVGGLDEQY
>TRBJ2-3|TRBV5-1
ASSLVSDTQY
>TRBJ2-1|TRBV2
ASSGTSGGAYEQF
>TRBJ2-7|TRBV20-1
SARGVQGRNYEQY
>TRBJ2-3|TRBV11-2
ASSLGPWGTDTQY
>TRBJ2-1|TRBV4-1
ASSQLTTGLASEQF
>TRBJ2-3|TRBV7-3
ASSPAGGRGTDTQY
>TRBJ2-1|TRBV5-1
ASSVMQEYNEQF
>TRBJ1-1|TRBV19
ASSIDRGWGSDTEAF
>TRBJ2-5|TRBV20-1
SALAGVQETQY
>TRBJ2-3|TRBV7-2
ASNRWEQGPY
>TRBJ1-2|TRBV19
ASKDGPYGYT
>TRBJ2-2|TRBV6-5
ASRTAGKDGELF
>TRBJ1-2|TRBV2
ASIGDSLYGYT
>TRBJ1-1|TRBV5-6
ASIFTGGPIMNTEAF